This entry concerns a single T cell receptor beta chain. Data came from immunoSEQ multiplex PCR; TCRdb stores just in-frame clones and leaves some out. The table lists approximately 53,000 clones, about 96% of them singletons. The data derive from a study of technical replicates of blood from a few donors. Trimming removed 6 bases from V and 0 bases from J; junction bases left unmatched: 7. This CDR3 has 15 residues. Germline loops: CDR1 KGHSH, CDR2 LQKENI. What was sequenced was T cells isolated from PBMCs. V usage is TRBV18 and J usage is TRBJ1-1; 7 nucleotides agree with TRBD1. The receptor comes from a human donor in good health. CDR3: CASSLQGPMNTEAFF. CDR3 nucleotide sequence: TGTGCCAGCTCCCTACAGGGGCCTATGAACACTGAAGCTTTCTTT.